A single sample gave rise to the 9 T cell receptor beta chains below, sequenced in a study of control samples from healthy donors and cancer patients. Some clones are missing from TCRdb's copy, which holds only in-frame ones; the method was immunoSEQ multiplex PCR. The top ten clones hold 2.5% to 3.5% of a sample with about 12,000 clones, approximately 90% of them seen once. Sequencing used formalin-fixed, paraffin-embedded tissue. The receptors were gathered from a male donor with melanoma.

The V gene is TRBV19, the J gene TRBJ1-2; 10 bases align to TRBD1. Germline CDR1 and CDR2: LNHDA and SQIVND (reference sequence). V lost 5 bases and J lost 8; bases outside the gene matches: 11. The CDR3 is 15 amino acids. Here the CDR3 reads CASSPAGTGAGGYTF. CDR3 coding DNA: TGTGCCAGTAGTCCAGCCGGGACAGGGGCTGGGGGCTACACCTTC.

V usage is TRBV4-3 and J usage is TRBJ1-2, with 7 bases fitting TRBD1. Per the germline V gene, CDR1 is LGHNA and CDR2 is YSLEER. The CDR3 totals 14 residues. Germline trimming cut 0 bases from V and 8 bases from J; bases unmatched to any gene: 6. In DNA, the CDR3 is TGCGCCAGCAGCCAAGAAACAGGGGTCCGGGGCTACACCTTC. As protein: CASSQETGVRGYTF.

This clone was observed a few times. J is TRBJ2-3 and V is TRBV19; 9 positions match TRBD2. CDR1 LNHDA and CDR2 SQIVND come from the germline V gene (reference sequence). V trimming: 8 bases; J trimming: 4 bases; junction bases outside the gene matches: 7. This CDR3 is built from 14 residues. This chain's CDR3 is CASRAGGPSDTQYF. The CDR3, as DNA: TGTGCCAGTCGTGCGGGAGGGCCCTCAGATACGCAGTATTTT.

About this clone itself: At one end the junction does not follow the germline gene, possibly because of a read error. The CDR3 DNA reads as TGTGCCAGCGCGGACAGGGGGCGAGGGGAGCTGTTTTTT. Its translation: CASADRGRGELFF. The V gene is TRBV5-1, the J gene TRBJ2-2, with 11 bases identical to TRBD1. The CDR3 extends over 13 amino acids. Per the germline V gene, CDR1 is SGHRS and CDR2 is YFSETQ. Full variable domain (rest looked up from reference TRBV5-1 and TRBJ2-2): KAGVTQTPRYLIKTRGQQVTLSCSPISGHRSVSWYQQTPGQGLQFLFEYFSETQRNKGNFPGRFSGRQFSNSRSEMNVSTLELGDSALYLCASADRGRGELFFGEGSRLTVL.

The V gene is TRBV27, the J gene TRBJ1-2; maybe TRBD1 (5 bases). V was shortened by 6 bases and J by 3 bases, with 14 bases between the two germline ends. The CDR3 loop spans 14 amino acids. CDR1 and CDR2 from the germline V gene are MNHEY and SMNVEV (reference sequence). The CDR3 DNA is TGTGCCAGCAGGCGATCCGGGACGGACTATGGCTACACCTTC. As protein: CASRRSGTDYGYTF.

The V call is TRBV12-5, the J call TRBJ1-1, with 8 positions matching TRBD1. The CDR3 is 15 amino acids. Germline CDR1 reads LGHNT; CDR2 reads FRNRAP. The J segment lost 4 bases and the V segment lost 5 bases, leaving 9 bases of the junction unmatched. The CDR3 protein is CASGTGQGAATEAFF. The CDR3 DNA sequence: TGTGCTAGTGGTACCGGACAGGGTGCCGCCACTGAAGCTTTCTTT.

The J gene is TRBJ1-2, the V gene TRBV5-5, with D tentatively TRBD1 (5 bases). Germline-derived CDR1 and CDR2 are SGHKS and YYEKEE (reference sequence). The CDR3 length is 15 residues. Trimming removed 4 bases at V and 4 bases at J, with 17 bases between. In DNA form, the CDR3 reads TGTGCCAGCAGCCCGTGGACCGGAGGGACCTATGGCTACACCTTC. This sequence encodes CASSPWTGGTYGYTF.

The rearrangement joins TRBV6-5 to TRBJ1-2; D is ambiguous. Trimming shortened V by 7 bases and J by 3 bases, and 9 bases separated the two germline ends. The germline gives CDR1 MNHEY, CDR2 SVGAGI. This CDR3 region has 12 residues. The DNA of the CDR3 is TGTGCCAGCACAGGCAACCACTATGGCTACACCTTC. Protein sequence: CASTGNHYGYTF.

The V call is TRBV23-1, the J call TRBJ1-1, with unresolved D. TRBV23-1 is sorted into the ORF group, with uncertain function. CDR3 length: 19 residues. The V and J ends lost 1 base and 0 bases respectively, with 21 bases between them. Here the CDR3 DNA reads TGCGCCAGCAGTCAATTTGAGGACGGAGGCACCCGAATGAACACTGAAGCTTTCTTT. Protein: CASSQFEDGGTRMNTEAFF.